A selection of T cell receptor beta chains follows, all from one sample in a study of human T cells and chemical hapten exposure. TCRdb re-derived calls from the RACE reads in MiXCR, one entry per CDR3 protein. The sample contains around 82,000 distinct CDR3 sequences, about 6.6% of which appear only once. The sample consisted of whole blood, taken in connection with sensitization to the hapten diphenylcyclopropenone (DPC). These receptors all come from a woman in her twenties or thirties with alopecia areata. Some clones in this sample may be carry-over from other donors' samples. The CDR3 runs from the conserved cysteine through the conserved F or W. Fields, in order: V gene, D gene, J gene, clone size, CDR3 DNA, CDR3 protein. A D gene is named only where the DNA matches it firmly. Clone size is stated in some rows and not others, as once, few, many or a class when expanded.

TRBV6-5,TRBD1,TRBJ1-2,many,TGTGCCAGCAGATCGGGACAGGGGGTCTATGGCTACACCTTC,CASRSGQGVYGYTF
TRBV20-1,.,TRBJ1-5,many,TGCAGTGCTAGTGCGTCAGGTAATAGCAATCAGCCCCAGCATTTT,CSASASGNSNQPQHF
TRBV12-3/TRBV12-4,.,TRBJ1-2,.,TGTGCCAGCAGCTACCGCTATGGCTACACCTTC,CASSYRYGYTF
TRBV7-2,.,TRBJ1-5,many,TGTGCCAGCAGCGCGGACCGTCATCAGCCCCAGCATTTT,CASSADRHQPQHF
TRBV7-3,.,TRBJ2-3,many,TGTGCCAGCAGCTTAGTTCCTGGGGGGCTAGGAGATACGCAGTATTTT,CASSLVPGGLGDTQYF
TRBV12-3/TRBV12-4,.,TRBJ1-1,many,TGTGCCAGCAGTTGGCAGGTGTACACTGAAGCTTTCTTT,CASSWQVYTEAFF
TRBV12-3/TRBV12-4,.,TRBJ1-3,many,TGTGCCAGCAGTCCTACAGGAAACACCATATATTTT,CASSPTGNTIYF
TRBV6-5,.,TRBJ1-3,few,TGTGCCAGCAGTTACCGTGGGGGAGCTGGAAACACCATATATTTT,CASSYRGGAGNTIYF
TRBV4-2,.,TRBJ2-1,many,TGTGCCAGCAGCCAAGAAGCGGCGGGGGCGTACAATGAGCAGTTCTTC,CASSQEAAGAYNEQFF
TRBV12-3/TRBV12-4,TRBD1,TRBJ1-5,many,TGTGCCAGCATGCCCCCGGGACAGGGGGTCGGGAGCAATCAGCCCCAGCATTTT,CASMPPGQGVGSNQPQHF
TRBV18,TRBD1,TRBJ2-5,.,TGTGCCAGCTCGACCGGGACAGGGGGCTCAGGAAGTCGAGCCACCCAGTACTTC,CASSTGTGGSGSRATQYF
TRBV12-3/TRBV12-4,.,TRBJ1-3,.,TGTGCCAGCGGACCCAGTGGGGGCTCTGGAAACACCATATATTTT,CASGPSGGSGNTIYF
TRBV20-1,TRBD2,TRBJ2-7,many,TGCAGTGGGAGCGGGGACTATTACGAGCAGTACTTC,CSGSGDYYEQYF
TRBV12-3/TRBV12-4,.,TRBJ1-1,.,TGTGCCAGCAGGGTGACAGACATGAACACTGAAGCTTTCTTT,CASRVTDMNTEAFF
TRBV30,TRBD1,TRBJ1-1,.,TGTGCCTGCCAACAGGGGAAAGTGAACACTGAAGCTTTCTTT,CACQQGKVNTEAFF
TRBV10-2,.,TRBJ1-5,.,TGCGCCAGCAGTGAGGGGCTGCCAAATCAGCCCCAGCATTTT,CASSEGLPNQPQHF
TRBV20-1,TRBD2,TRBJ2-7,few,TGCAGTGCTGGAAGGGTGGGACTAGAATTGGGCGAGCAGTACTTC,CSAGRVGLELGEQYF
TRBV5-5,TRBD1,TRBJ1-1,many,TGTGCCAGCAGCTTGGGAATTCAATTACAGGGGCTAGTGAACACTGAAGCTTTCTTT,CASSLGIQLQGLVNTEAFF
TRBV7-9,TRBD1,TRBJ1-1,many,TGTGCCAGCAGCTTAAATCCCACTGCAGGGGGCACTGAAGCTTTCTTT,CASSLNPTAGGTEAFF
TRBV3-1,TRBD1,TRBJ1-6,many,TGTGCCAGCAGCCGCATACAGGGGCCTAATTCACCCCTCCACTTT,CASSRIQGPNSPLHF
TRBV3-1,TRBD2,TRBJ2-1,.,TGTGCCAGCAGCCACGAGGTAGCGGGCCATGAGCAGTTCTTC,CASSHEVAGHEQFF
TRBV5-1,.,TRBJ2-1,few,TGCGCCAGCAGCCCTAGCCCTACAGAGCAGTTCTTC,CASSPSPTEQFF
TRBV7-9,.,TRBJ2-5,many,TGTGCCAGCAGCTCGATGGGGGAGACCCAGTACTTC,CASSSMGETQYF